This T cell receptor beta chain was recorded in a study of beta chain features in type 1 diabetes. This clone was observed a handful of times. Other DNA sequences in this specimen translate into the identical CDR3. The sequenced template was cDNA made from the entire isolated RNA. Clones were sequenced by immunoSEQ multiplex PCR, and TCRdb holds only the in-frame ones, with some missing. The sample yields 350,000 or so clones, less than 20% seen once. Trimming stripped 3 bases from V and 4 bases from J, with 10 bases between. Per germline, CDR1 SQVTM and CDR2 ANQGSEA. The CDR3 loop spans 13 amino acids.

The chain links TRBV29-1 to TRBJ1-5, with D possibly being TRBD1 (6 bases). Sequenced: naive CD4+ T cells from blood. The source of this sequence is a woman aged 18-29 years in good health. The CDR3 nucleotides are TGCAGCGTTGAGGGTCAGGGGAATCAGCCCCAGCATTTT. Protein sequence: CSVEGQGNQPQHF.